These 10 T cell receptor beta chains were sequenced from one sample in a study of cytotoxic CD8 clonotypes in ibrutinib-treated CLL. Only in-frame clones appear in the TCRdb table, and some are missing; sequencing was by immunoSEQ multiplex PCR. The table records some 140,000 clones, 79% of them present only once. The sequenced sample was PBMCs, obtained after 12 months of ibrutinib treatment. These TCRs come from a human donor with chronic lymphocytic leukemia.

The chain links TRBV9 to TRBJ2-1; D may correspond to TRBD1 or TRBD2 (5 bases each). Trimming took off 4 bases at V and 0 bases at J, with 14 bases between the two ends. From germline, CDR1 is SGDLS and CDR2 YYNGEE. CDR3 length: 16 amino acids. The CDR3: CASSILGTISYNEQFF. In DNA, the CDR3 is TGTGCCAGCAGCATCCTCGGGACCATCTCCTACAATGAGCAGTTCTTC.

The rearrangement uses TRBV28 and TRBJ2-7, with D tentatively TRBD2 (5 bases). The V and J ends lost 4 bases and 6 bases respectively, with 16 bases between them. This CDR3 is built from 14 residues. Germline V gene lookup returns CDR1 MDHEN and CDR2 SYDVKM. CDR3 sequence: CASSSDWGRAEQYF. The DNA of the CDR3 is TGTGCCAGCAGTTCGGACTGGGGTCGGGCCGAGCAGTACTTC.

V usage is TRBV5-4 and J usage is TRBJ2-5, with a weak D call TRBD2 (5 bases). CDR3 length: 12 amino acids. Trimming shortened V by 3 bases and J by 5 bases, and 8 bases separated the two germline ends. Germline V gene sequence: CDR1 SGHNT, CDR2 YYREEE (reference sequence). In nucleotides, the CDR3 is TGTGCCAGCAGCTCCCGCGGGGAGACCCAGTACTTC. As protein: CASSSRGETQYF. Drawing the rest from reference TRBV5-4 and TRBJ2-5, the complete variable domain is ETGVTQSPTHLIKTRGQQVTLRCSSQSGHNTVSWYQQALGQGPQFIFQYYREEENGRGNFPPRFSGLQFPNYSSELNVNALELDDSALYLCASSSRGETQYFGPGTRLLVL.

The V gene is TRBV18, the J gene TRBJ2-7, with 8 bases that match TRBD1. Germline CDR1 and CDR2: KGHSH and LQKENI. J lost 2 bases, V lost 1 base, and 7 bases had no gene match. The CDR3 is made up of 16 amino acids. The CDR3 DNA is TGTGCCAGCTCACCACGCCGGCAGGGGGCCACCTACGAGCAGTACTTC. Its translation is CASSPRRQGATYEQYF. Looking up the rest from reference TRBV18 and TRBJ2-7 gives the full variable domain: NAGVMQNPRHLVRRRGQEARLRCSPMKGHSHVYWYRQLPEEGLKFMVYLQKENIIDESGMPKERFSAEFPKEGPSILRIQQVVRGDSAAYFCASSPRRQGATYEQYFGPGTRLTVT.

The genes are TRBV19 and TRBJ2-2; D possibly matches TRBD1 or TRBD2 (5 bases each). The V end lost 6 bases, the J end lost 5 bases, and 16 bases lay between the germline ends. From germline, CDR1 is LNHDA and CDR2 SQIVND (reference sequence). This CDR3 spans 15 amino acids. The CDR3 protein is CASSLGPRGTGELFF. Written as DNA, the CDR3 is TGTGCCAGTAGCCTGGGACCCCGAGGGACCGGGGAGCTGTTTTTT.

V usage is TRBV27 and J usage is TRBJ1-5; D might be TRBD1 (5 bases). CDR3 size: 15 residues. Trimming shortened V by 5 bases and J by 2 bases, and 13 bases separated the two germline ends. The germline CDR1 and CDR2 sequences are MNHEY and SMNVEV (reference sequence). The CDR3 DNA is TGTGCCAGCAGTCCCGGGGCGAATGGCAATCAGCCCCAGCATTTT. Translated: CASSPGANGNQPQHF.

The chain uses TRBV2 and TRBJ1-4, with TRBD1 matching 10 bases. Germline V gene sequence: CDR1 SNHLY, CDR2 FYNNEI. J gave up 7 bases and V 9 bases, and 5 bases lay outside the gene matches. The CDR3 runs to 13 residues. CDR3 coding DNA: TGTGCCAGTCGCGGGACAGGGGTTGAAAAACTGTTTTTT. Residues: CASRGTGVEKLFF. The full variable domain, its missing parts supplied by reference TRBV2 and TRBJ1-4, is EPEVTQTPSHQVTQMGQEVILRCVPISNHLYFYWYRQILGQKVEFLVSFYNNEISEKSEIFDDQFSVERPDGSNFTLKIRSTKLEDSAMYFCASRGTGVEKLFFGSGTQLSVL.

This rearrangement joins TRBV5-4 to TRBJ1-2; D not resolved. In germline, CDR1 is SGHNT, CDR2 YYREEE (reference sequence). This CDR3 has 13 residues. V was cut by 1 base and J by 3 bases, with 7 bases left in between. The chain's CDR3 is CASSLRRDYGYTF. The DNA for the CDR3 is TGTGCCAGCAGCTTGCGGAGGGACTATGGCTACACCTTC.

V gene TRBV7-8 combines with J gene TRBJ2-1, with a possible D match to TRBD2 (6 bases). V was clipped by 5 bases and J by 5 bases, with 13 bases between them. CDR1 and CDR2 from the germline V gene are SGHVS and FQNEAQ. This CDR3 spans 14 amino acids. The CDR3 spells CASSLRLGNNEQFF. The CDR3 coding sequence is TGTGCCAGCAGCCTAAGACTAGGCAACAATGAGCAGTTCTTC. Based on the CDR3 plus reference TRBV7-8 and TRBJ2-1, the full variable domain is GAGVSQSPRYKVAKRGQDVALRCDPISGHVSLFWYQQALGQGPEFLTYFQNEAQLDKSGLPSDRFFAERPEGSVSTLKIQRTQQEDSAVYLCASSLRLGNNEQFFGPGTRLTVL.

The chain links TRBV9 to TRBJ2-7; TRBD1 might be the D (5 bases). CDR1 is SGDLS, CDR2 YYNGEE, per germline. V was shortened by 0 bases and J by 3 bases, with 19 bases between the two germline ends. The CDR3 has 17 amino acids. CDR3 loop: CASSVAEVGWGDYEQYF. The DNA of the CDR3 is TGTGCCAGCAGCGTAGCTGAGGTGGGATGGGGCGACTACGAGCAGTACTTC.